This passage covers 7 T cell receptor beta chains from one sample sequenced in a study of response to subunit inactivated influenza vaccine. TCRdb processed the RT-PCR reads anew with MiXCR; each CDR3 protein has one entry. The table includes about 520,000 distinct CDR3 sequences, about 7.2% detected once. The material sequenced was PBMCs from blood, taken less than 25 months after vaccination. The source of these receptors is a man aged 45-69 years who received an inactivated influenza vaccine.

The chain uses TRBV29-1 and TRBJ2-3; D may be TRBD1 (6 bases). V dropped 4 bases and J dropped 0 bases, with 8 bases sitting between them. Germline values: CDR1 SQVTM, CDR2 ANQGSEA. The CDR3 consists of 13 residues. DNA of the CDR3: TGCAGCGTTGCGAGGGGGAGCACAGATACGCAGTATTTT. Translated, it gives CSVARGSTDTQYF.

This chain links TRBV29-1 with TRBJ2-1, with unresolved D. CDR1 and CDR2 (germline): SQVTM, ANQGSEA. V was shortened by 0 bases and J by 6 bases, with 9 bases between the two germline ends. The CDR3 runs 13 residues. Here the CDR3 DNA reads TGCAGCGTTGAAGATTACCGAAGCAATGAGCAGTTCTTC. Its translation is CSVEDYRSNEQFF.

This clonotype occurred a few times. The chain employs TRBV12-3 or TRBV12-4 and TRBJ1-5; possible D gene TRBD1, 5 bases. V lost 7 bases to trimming and J lost 9 bases, with 22 bases between them. This CDR3 is built from 15 residues. The CDR3 coding sequence is TGTGCCAGCACCTCCGGGGTAGGGGCGGACGGGCCCCAGCATTTT. The encoded protein is CASTSGVGADGPQHF.

This clonotype was detected many times. The rearrangement joins TRBV29-1 to TRBJ2-1, with 7 bases identical to TRBD1. CDR1 SQVTM and CDR2 ANQGSEA come from the germline V gene. J lost 4 bases, V lost 6 bases, and 6 bases had no gene match. This CDR3 is built from 13 residues. The CDR3 DNA reads as TGCAGCGTCCCTGGACAGGATTACAATGAGCAGTTCTTC. It is translated as CSVPGQDYNEQFF.

In this sample, this clonotype turned up many times. J is TRBJ2-7 and V is TRBV12-3 or TRBV12-4, with 12 positions matching TRBD2. The CDR3 totals 15 residues. V lost 5 bases to trimming and J lost 7 bases; unmatched junction nucleotides: 9. CDR3 DNA: TGTGCCAGCAGTCCGAGGACTAGCGGGACGGGAGAGCAGTACTTC. Its protein is CASSPRTSGTGEQYF.

V and J are TRBV6-5 and TRBJ2-3; 7 nucleotides align to TRBD1. V was clipped by 0 bases and J by 0 bases; unmatched bases: 12. Germline lookup yields CDR1 MNHEY and CDR2 SVGAGI. The CDR3 runs to 19 residues. This CDR3 is CASSYSYLTGTFSTDTQYF. Written as DNA, the CDR3 is TGTGCCAGCAGTTACTCTTATCTGACAGGGACCTTTAGCACAGATACGCAGTATTTT.

The CDR3 nucleotides read TGCAGCGTGATAAGGGGGGATAGCACAGATACGCAGTATTTT. Protein: CSVIRGDSTDTQYF. The rearrangement joins TRBV29-1 to TRBJ2-3; either TRBD1 or TRBD2 may supply D (6 bases each). This CDR3 has 14 residues. Per germline, CDR1 SQVTM and CDR2 ANQGSEA. Trimming pared 6 bases from V and 0 bases from J, leaving 13 bases between.